The present T cell receptor beta chain was sequenced within a study of cytomegalovirus exposure and HLA in healthy donors. A multiplex PCR was run with 60 Vbeta primers and 13 Jbeta primers. This table comes from immunoSEQ multiplex PCR, and its TCRdb copy is limited to in-frame clones, with some not included. The sample shows 170,000 or so clones, roughly 80% of them seen only once. This CDR3 contains 16 residues. The V gene end was trimmed by 1 base and the J gene end by 7 bases; junction bases not matched to a gene: 5. Germline V gene sequence: CDR1 LNHNV, CDR2 YYDKDF (reference sequence). This receptor was taken from a middle-aged man in good health and CMV-seronegative. V and J are TRBV15 and TRBJ2-1; 12 nucleotides align to TRBD1. Specimen: PBMCs. This CDR3 reads CATSRGDRGLSNEQFF. For the CDR3, the DNA is TGTGCCACCAGCAGAGGGGACAGGGGGCTAAGTAATGAGCAGTTCTTC.